This TCR beta chain was sequenced during a study of PD-1 blockade in classical Hodgkin lymphoma. Study-level background: Every 2 weeks, patients had 3 mg/kg nivolumab intravenously.

The length of the CDR3 is 13 residues. CDR1 is KGHSH, CDR2 LQKENI, per germline. V was clipped by 2 bases and J by 3 bases, with 7 bases between them. This table comes from immunoSEQ multiplex PCR, and its TCRdb copy is limited to in-frame clones, with some not included. The repertoire has about 21,000 clones, about 70% of them found once; the top ten carry 15% to 20%. Findings and limits, study-wide: Significant TCR diversity gains by C4D1 occurred in CD4+ but not CD8+ cells. Later analyses included only patients treated at least 1 year post-ASCT. Reported findings placed baseline TCR diversity lower in newly diagnosed patients (compared with healthy donors).

Time point meaning: cycle 4 day 1 (C4D1), after 5 to 7 weeks of nivolumab. Each of the patients experienced relapse following autologous stem cell transplantation, and their brentuximab vedotin exposure differed. A note on this clone: The antigen remains unidentified.

This TCR was sampled from a human donor with classical Hodgkin lymphoma. This sequence joins TRBV18 and TRBJ1-1, with D uncertain. The material was peripheral blood mononuclear cells (PBMCs), obtained before the fourth cycle of nivolumab. The CDR3 DNA reads TGTGCCAGCTCACCAGGGCCAGACACTGAAGCTTTCTTT. Translating it yields CASSPGPDTEAFF.